This T cell receptor (beta chain) was sequenced during a study of beta chain features in type 1 diabetes. Looked up from germline, CDR1 is SGDLS and CDR2 is YYNGEE. The CDR3 sequence is 14 residues long. V was clipped by 0 bases and J by 8 bases; unmatched bases: 5. Expressed TCRB transcripts were sequenced because the entire RNA isolate underwent reverse transcription. The data were produced by immunoSEQ multiplex PCR, yet TCRdb's version contains in-frame clones alone and is incomplete. The sample yields under 900,000 clones, 17% seen once. Via CD45RO/CCR7/CD25/CD127/CD95/CD27, cells of the CD4+ naive, central memory, regulatory and stem cell-like memory subsets were sorted. Populations obtained by sorting all exceeded 95% purity. In regard to this clone: What it recognizes is unknown.

The study, taken as a whole, reports: Researchers cautioned that cDNA sequencing could over-represent cells with high TCR expression. Shortening that was moderate but significant affected the TCRB CDR3s of Type 1 diabetes patients in all four CD4+ subsets.

This TCR came from a young woman in good health. This chain links TRBV9 with TRBJ2-7, with TRBD2 matching 10 bases. The sample comprised naive CD4+ T cells from blood. This CDR3 is CASSVEASGSQQYF. The CDR3 DNA reads as TGTGCCAGCAGCGTAGAAGCTAGCGGGAGTCAGCAGTACTTC.